This entry features one T cell receptor beta chain sequence. Its antigen remains undetermined. No quality values exist for individual bases; no much larger clone is one base distant. CDR1 and CDR2 were assigned from the germline V gene as SGHVS and FNYEAQ. The CDR3 spans 15 residues, from the cysteine through the phenylalanine. Only the CDR3 DNA is retained, 45 bases long and in frame from the first base. Germline trimming amounts to 1 base on V and 2 bases on J, with 4 as the count of junction bases outside the gene matches. TCRbeta CDR3 regions were amplified from genomic DNA using the immunoSEQ Assay, a bias-controlled multiplex PCR. The original methods were these. The number of nucleated cells in each sample was estimated by amplification of reference gene primers within the assay. To quantify the absolute abundance of each unique TCRbeta CDR3 rearrangement, sequence reads were collapsed and filtered. For each sample, productive Simpson clonality was calculated as the square root of Simpson's diversity index across productive rearrangements. The table was pulled from immuneACCESS by TCRdb, which kept in-frame rearrangements only. Such tables lose some clones; where checked, under half of the loss comes from unresolved V genes, and the rest has no known cause. V and J calls plus clone size are reproduced from that table; the DNA served to infer D and trimming. Counted in this sample were over 200,000 clones; about nine tenths of them appeared once. 3% to 3.5% of the sample is held by the ten biggest clonotypes.

Participants in the prospective study were aged roughly 18 to 100 years, lived in under 30 United States geographic areas, and enrolled through a virtual design. In the prospective study, participants were assigned to cohorts based on the clinical history participants reported in a screening survey and a study questionnaire. In the prospective study, whole blood, serum and a nasopharyngeal or oropharyngeal swab were collected from each participant by mobile phlebotomists. Over a roughly 2-month period, participants in the prospective study had the option of providing additional blood draws and questionnaires. Before DNA extraction, blood samples from the prospective study were shipped at room temperature or frozen. These data come from a study of blood T cell repertoires in COVID-19 (dated by TCRdb to 2018 to 2020). About the full investigation: ImmuneRACE Cohort 3 recovered participants were defined by two consecutive negative NP/OP PCR tests, healthcare professional clearance, or symptom resolution. Samples from collaborators originated in the United States, Italy and Spain and spanned both the acute and convalescent phases of COVID-19. The material from the prospective study consisted of cDNA or gDNA derived from T cells, B-cell-depleted T cells, or PBMCs. Subjects who had been exposed to COVID-19, were actively infected with it, or had recovered from it provided the deeply sampled blood TCRbeta repertoires that made up the dataset. The repertoires were released in a freely available public database meant as a resource for research on the immune response to SARS-CoV-2. Samples came from the ongoing ImmuneRACE study (first 160 participants) plus 1,254 subjects from 6 global collaborators. Nearly every sample came with metadata listing a de-identified subject ID, COVID-19 status, age in years and sex. HLA class I and class II types, where available, came from metadata supplied by the sample provider rather than from assay-based typing.

The full study reports these points: The quantity of clinical and demographic metadata differed by source and by participant and was supplied without curation.

This TCR was sampled from a woman aged 50 to 60 in a cohort exposed to, infected with or recovered from COVID-19 (not recorded which). What was sequenced was PBMCs or T cells enriched from blood (not recorded which). Recombination linked TRBV7-6 to TRBJ2-7; 8 junctional bases match TRBD1. The CDR3 in this case is CASSLGTGFTYEQYF. The DNA sequence is TGTGCCAGCAGCTTAGGGACAGGGTTCACCTACGAGCAGTACTTC. The full variable domain, completed from the reference TRBV7-6 and TRBJ2-7 proteins outside the CDR3, reads GAGVSQSPRYKVTKRGQDVALRCDPISGHVSLYWYRQALGQGPEFLTYFNYEAQQDKSGLPNDRFSAERPEGSISTLTIQRTEQRDSAMYRCASSLGTGFTYEQYFGPGTRLTVT.